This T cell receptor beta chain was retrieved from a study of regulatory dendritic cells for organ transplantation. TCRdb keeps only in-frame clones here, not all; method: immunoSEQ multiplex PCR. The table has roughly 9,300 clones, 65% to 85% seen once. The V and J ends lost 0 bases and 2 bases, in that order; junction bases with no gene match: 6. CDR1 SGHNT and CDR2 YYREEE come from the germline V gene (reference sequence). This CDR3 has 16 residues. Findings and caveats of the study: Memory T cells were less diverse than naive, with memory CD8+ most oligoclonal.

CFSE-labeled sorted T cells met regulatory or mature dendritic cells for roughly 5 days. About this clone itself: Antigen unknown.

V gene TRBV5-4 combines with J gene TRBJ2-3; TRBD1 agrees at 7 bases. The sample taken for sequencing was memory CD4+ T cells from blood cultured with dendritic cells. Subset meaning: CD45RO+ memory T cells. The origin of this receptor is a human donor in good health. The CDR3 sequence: CASSLDWDRNTDTQYF. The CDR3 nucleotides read TGTGCCAGCAGCTTGGACTGGGACAGAAACACAGATACGCAGTATTTT. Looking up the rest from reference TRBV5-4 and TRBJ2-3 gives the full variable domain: ETGVTQSPTHLIKTRGQQVTLRCSSQSGHNTVSWYQQALGQGPQFIFQYYREEENGRGNFPPRFSGLQFPNYSSELNVNALELDDSALYLCASSLDWDRNTDTQYFGPGTRLTVL.